Below, 3 T cell receptor beta chains from the same sample are listed, as sequenced in a study of OX40 agonist ivuxolimab in advanced cancers. Using immunoSEQ multiplex PCR, the repertoire was profiled, and TCRdb retains in-frame clones only, with some absent. The sample has some 50,000 clones, 70% to 85% seen once. Sequencing used CD4+ or CD8+ T cells sorted from blood, obtained in a trial of the OX40 agonist ivuxolimab. The receptor set was obtained from an adult with an advanced solid tumor such as melanoma, head and neck, liver or kidney cancer.

The V and J genes are TRBV14 and TRBJ1-2; the match to TRBD1 covers 7 bases. The trim removed 3 bases at V and 6 bases at J, leaving 7 bases unmatched. The V gene's germline CDR1 is SGHDN and CDR2 FVKESK. The CDR3 runs 14 residues. The CDR3, as DNA: TGTGCCAGCAGCCAGTGGGCAGGGGGTAATGGCTACACCTTC. The encoded protein is CASSQWAGGNGYTF.

This rearrangement joins TRBV7-2 to TRBJ1-2; possibly TRBD1 for D (5 bases). V was cut by 7 bases and J by 8 bases, with 23 bases left in between. Germline loops: CDR1 SGHTA, CDR2 FQGNSA. The CDR3 consists of 15 residues. The CDR3: CASTVGERQRGGYTF. Written as DNA, the CDR3 is TGTGCCAGCACCGTGGGGGAGAGACAACGAGGGGGCTACACCTTC.

In DNA form, the CDR3 reads TGTGCCAGCAGCAGGGACAGGAGAGAGACCCAGTACTTC. Protein: CASSRDRRETQYF. The chain recombines TRBV5-6 with TRBJ2-5, with 8 bases identical to TRBD1. Germline V gene data show CDR1 as SGHDT and CDR2 as YYEEEE. V was clipped by 4 bases and J by 4 bases; unmatched bases: 3. The CDR3 consists of 13 residues. The variable domain in full, with the rest retrieved from reference TRBV5-6 and TRBJ2-5, is DAGVTQSPTHLIKTRGQQVTLRCSPKSGHDTVSWYQQALGQGPQFIFQYYEEEERQRGNFPDRFSGHQFPNYSSELNVNALLLGDSALYLCASSRDRRETQYFGPGTRLLVL.